This T cell receptor (beta chain) comes out of a study of blood T cell repertoires in COVID-19. Across the study: Specimens from acute and convalescent COVID-19 originated in the United States, Italy and Spain. T cells, B-cell-depleted T cells, or PBMCs supplied cDNA or gDNA.

Recruits, aged about 18 to 89 years, lived in about two dozen US areas. This CDR3 region has 12 residues. From germline, CDR1 is SGHNT and CDR2 YYREEE (reference sequence). V was shortened by 4 bases and J by 8 bases, with 12 bases between the two germline ends. Study processing details: The authors estimated nucleated cell counts from reference gene primer amplification. Repertoires were generated with immunoSEQ multiplex PCR, while TCRdb's copy carries only in-frame clones and drops some. The V and J calls and the clone size are those of that table, but D and trimming were determined from the DNA. The sample contains 300,000 to 500,000 clones, 88% of which appear only once.

The TCR was taken from a woman between 40 and 50 years old with acute COVID-19. The chain has TRBV5-4 and TRBJ1-2, with a tentative D call TRBD1 (6 bases). The sample taken for sequencing was PBMCs or T cells enriched from blood (not recorded which). The CDR3 is CASSPQGSGYTF. The CDR3 DNA reads TGTGCCAGCAGCCCCCAGGGGTCAGGCTACACCTTC.